This entry lists 9 T cell receptor beta chains sequenced from one sample in a study of T cell repertoires in cytomegalovirus infection (dated by TCRdb to the late 2010s). Sequencing instrument: Illumina HiSeq 1500. TCRdb took the public reads, trimmed them with fastp at Q25, ran MiXCR for clone calling and kept in-frame beta chains. Rows matching on CDR3 protein sequence are summarized as one entry with the most common DNA and genes. The sample table holds 450,000 to 600,000 distinct CDR3 sequences, of which about 10% were seen once. The top ten constitute about 9.4% of the sample. Material: PBMCs. All receptors derive from a human donor in good health (CMV status not recorded). Some clones in this sample may be carry-over from other donors' samples.

This clonotype has ten or more counts. The chain links TRBV19 to TRBJ2-7, with D unresolved. Germline V gene data show CDR1 as LNHDA and CDR2 as SQIVND (reference sequence). The CDR3 has 15 amino acids. Trimming removed 3 bases at V and 6 bases at J, with 18 bases between. The CDR3 reads CASSIFPRLVGEQYF. The CDR3 bases are TGTGCCAGTAGTATTTTCCCCAGGCTGGTGGGCGAGCAGTACTTC.

The chain carries TRBV5-4 and TRBJ2-7; 7 bases match TRBD1. CDR1 is SGHNT and CDR2 is YYREEE in the germline V gene (reference sequence). This CDR3 is 15 amino acids long. V lost 4 bases to trimming and J lost 5 bases; unmatched junction nucleotides: 12. The CDR3 sequence: CASSKRDRALHEQYF. In DNA, the CDR3 is TGTGCCAGCAGCAAACGGGACAGAGCCTTACACGAGCAGTACTTC.

This clonotype was detected ten times or more. This chain uses TRBV30 with TRBJ2-7; maybe TRBD1 (6 bases). This CDR3 contains 11 residues. V was clipped by 5 bases and J by 9 bases, with 14 bases between them. Germline V CDR1 and CDR2: GTSNPN, SVGIG (reference sequence). CDR3 DNA sequence: TGTGCCTGGGGATCAGGGGCCGCGCAGTACTTC. Translating gives CAWGSGAAQYF.

In its sample, this clonotype was seen many times. The chain combines TRBV10-3 with TRBJ2-1; tentative D call: TRBD2 (5 bases). V lost 10 bases to trimming and J lost 8 bases, with 18 bases between them. The CDR3 consists of 13 residues. Germline V lookup: CDR1 ENHRY, CDR2 SYGVKD. The CDR3 bases are TGTGCCACCTCCGAGCGGAACAGCGATGAGCAGTTCTTC. Protein product: CATSERNSDEQFF.

V is TRBV5-5 and J is TRBJ1-2; D gene ambiguous. CDR1 and CDR2 (germline): SGHKS, YYEKEE (reference sequence). Trimming left V 4 bases short and J 0 bases short, with 7 bases between. This CDR3 spans 13 amino acids. The chain's CDR3 is CASSTIPNYGYTF. CDR3 DNA sequence: TGTGCCAGCAGCACCATCCCTAACTATGGCTACACCTTC.

This clonotype was recorded many times. Written as DNA, the CDR3 is TGTGCCATCAGCGCCAACAGGGGGGATAATGAAAAACTGTTTTTT. This codes for CAISANRGDNEKLFF. The chain links TRBV10-3 to TRBJ1-4, with 8 bases identical to TRBD1. CDR1 and CDR2 (germline): ENHRY, SYGVKD. The J segment lost 4 bases and the V segment lost 6 bases, leaving 7 bases of the junction unmatched. The length of the CDR3 is 15 residues.

CDR3 sequence reads: CASSLDRTGDTDTQYF. CDR3 sequence (DNA): TGTGCCAGCAGCTTAGATCGGACAGGGGACACAGATACGCAGTATTTT. The chain employs TRBV11-2 and TRBJ2-3; 9 bases line up with TRBD1. Looked up from germline, CDR1 is SGHAT and CDR2 is FQNNGV. V gave up 0 bases and J gave up 2 bases; unmatched junction bases: 3. The CDR3 length is 16 residues.

This clonotype was counted many times. The chain carries TRBV28 and TRBJ1-1; 7 bases align to TRBD1. Trimming took 6 bases from V and 4 from J; bases not matched to a gene: 8. The CDR3 covers 14 residues. Germline assignment: CDR1 MDHEN and CDR2 SYDVKM. In DNA, the CDR3 is TGTGCCAGCAGGGCAGGGGGGGCCAGCACTGAAGCTTTCTTT. As protein: CASRAGGASTEAFF.

This chain links TRBV3-1 with TRBJ2-1, with TRBD2 matching 15 bases. Per the germline V gene, CDR1 is LGHDT and CDR2 is YNNKEL (reference sequence). Germline trimming cut 7 bases from V and 5 bases from J; bases unmatched to any gene: 12. CDR3 length: 18 residues. The CDR3 protein is CASTLPGLAGGQHNEQFF. For the CDR3, the DNA is TGTGCCAGCACCTTACCGGGACTAGCGGGAGGTCAGCACAATGAGCAGTTCTTC.